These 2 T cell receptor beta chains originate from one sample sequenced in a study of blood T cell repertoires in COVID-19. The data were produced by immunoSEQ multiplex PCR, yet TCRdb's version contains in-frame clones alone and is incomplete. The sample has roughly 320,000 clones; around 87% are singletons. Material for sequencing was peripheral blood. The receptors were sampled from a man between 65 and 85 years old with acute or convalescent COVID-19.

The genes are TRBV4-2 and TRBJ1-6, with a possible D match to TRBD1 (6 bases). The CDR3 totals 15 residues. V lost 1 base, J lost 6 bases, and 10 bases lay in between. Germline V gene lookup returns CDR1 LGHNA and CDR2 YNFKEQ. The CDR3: CASSQVRGGNSPLHF. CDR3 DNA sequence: TGTGCCAGCAGCCAAGTTAGAGGGGGTAATTCACCCCTCCACTTT.

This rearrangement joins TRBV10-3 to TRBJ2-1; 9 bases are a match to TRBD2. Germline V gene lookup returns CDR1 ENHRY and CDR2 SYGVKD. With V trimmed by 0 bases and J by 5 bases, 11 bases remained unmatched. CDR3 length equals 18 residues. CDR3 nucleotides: TGTGCCATCAGTGAGTCGGCCCCCGGGGCGGGGGGGGACAATGAGCAGTTCTTC. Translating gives CAISESAPGAGGDNEQFF.